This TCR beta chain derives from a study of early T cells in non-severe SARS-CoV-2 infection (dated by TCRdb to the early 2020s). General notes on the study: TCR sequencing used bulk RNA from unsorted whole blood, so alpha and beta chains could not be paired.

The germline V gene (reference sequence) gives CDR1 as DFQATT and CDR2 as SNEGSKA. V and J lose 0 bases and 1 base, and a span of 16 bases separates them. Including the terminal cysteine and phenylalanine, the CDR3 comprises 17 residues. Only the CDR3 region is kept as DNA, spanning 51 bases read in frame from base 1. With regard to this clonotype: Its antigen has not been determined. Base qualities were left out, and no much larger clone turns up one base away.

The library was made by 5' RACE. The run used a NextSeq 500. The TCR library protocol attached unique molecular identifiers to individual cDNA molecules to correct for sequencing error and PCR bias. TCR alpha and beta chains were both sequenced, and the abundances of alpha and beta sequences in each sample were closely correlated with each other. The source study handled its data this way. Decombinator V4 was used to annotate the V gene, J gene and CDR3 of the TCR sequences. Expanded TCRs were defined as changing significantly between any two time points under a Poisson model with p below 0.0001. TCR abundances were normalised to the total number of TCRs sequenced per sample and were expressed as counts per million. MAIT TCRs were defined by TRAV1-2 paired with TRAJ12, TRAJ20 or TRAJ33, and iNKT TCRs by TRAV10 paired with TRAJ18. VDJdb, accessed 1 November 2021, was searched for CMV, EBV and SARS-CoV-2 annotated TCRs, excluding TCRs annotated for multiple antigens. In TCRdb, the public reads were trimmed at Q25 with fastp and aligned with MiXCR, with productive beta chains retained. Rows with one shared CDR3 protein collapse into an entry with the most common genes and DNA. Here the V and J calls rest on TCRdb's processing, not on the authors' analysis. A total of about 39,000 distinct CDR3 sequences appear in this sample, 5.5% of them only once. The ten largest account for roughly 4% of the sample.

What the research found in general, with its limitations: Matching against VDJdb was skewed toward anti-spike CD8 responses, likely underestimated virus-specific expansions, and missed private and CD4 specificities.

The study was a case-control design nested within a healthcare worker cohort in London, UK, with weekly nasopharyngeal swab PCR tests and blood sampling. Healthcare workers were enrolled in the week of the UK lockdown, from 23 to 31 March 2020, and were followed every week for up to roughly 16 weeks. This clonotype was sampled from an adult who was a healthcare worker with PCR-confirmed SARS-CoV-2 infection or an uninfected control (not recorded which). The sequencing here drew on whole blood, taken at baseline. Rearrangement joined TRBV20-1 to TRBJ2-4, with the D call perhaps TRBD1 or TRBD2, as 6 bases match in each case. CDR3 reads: CSARDTRGQGAKNIQYF. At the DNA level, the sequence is TGCAGTGCTAGAGATACCCGGGGGCAAGGGGCCAAAAACATTCAGTACTTC.